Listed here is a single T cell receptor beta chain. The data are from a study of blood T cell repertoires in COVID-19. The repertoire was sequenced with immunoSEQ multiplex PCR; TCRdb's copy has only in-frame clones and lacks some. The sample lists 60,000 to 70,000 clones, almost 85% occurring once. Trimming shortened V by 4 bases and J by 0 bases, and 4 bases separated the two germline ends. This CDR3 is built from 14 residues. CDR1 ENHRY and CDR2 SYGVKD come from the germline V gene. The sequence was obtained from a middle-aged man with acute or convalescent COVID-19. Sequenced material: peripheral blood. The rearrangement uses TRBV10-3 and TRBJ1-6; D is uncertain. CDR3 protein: CAISGSSYNSPLHF. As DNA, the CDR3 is TGTGCCATCAGTGGGAGCTCCTATAATTCACCCCTCCACTTT.